Below, 8 T cell receptor beta chains from the same sample are listed, as sequenced in a study of T cell changes during pregnancy in multiple sclerosis. Profiling relied on immunoSEQ multiplex PCR, and the TCRdb table lists in-frame clones only, not all of them. The sample carries tens of thousands of clones, roughly 88% recorded once. The material sequenced was peripheral blood, taken after pregnancy. The receptors here all came from a female donor in good health, enrolled as a control in a pregnancy study.

V and J are TRBV7-6 and TRBJ2-1; the D is unclear. Trimming cost V 0 bases and J 7 bases, with 7 bases left between them. The germline V gene encodes CDR1 SGHVS and CDR2 FNYEAQ. This CDR3 contains 13 residues. Here the CDR3 reads CASSLASQNEQFF. CDR3 DNA: TGTGCCAGCAGCTTAGCGTCTCAGAATGAGCAGTTCTTC. Complete variable domain (other parts from reference TRBV7-6 and TRBJ2-1): GAGVSQSPRYKVTKRGQDVALRCDPISGHVSLYWYRQALGQGPEFLTYFNYEAQQDKSGLPNDRFSAERPEGSISTLTIQRTEQRDSAMYRCASSLASQNEQFFGPGTRLTVL.

This chain connects TRBV6-5 to TRBJ2-1; tentatively, D is TRBD2 (5 bases). CDR1 and CDR2 from the germline V gene are MNHEY and SVGAGI. The CDR3 totals 14 residues. With 1 base removed from V and 9 bases from J, the gap between germline ends came to 13 bases. CDR3 sequence reads: CASSYLILGGEQFF. The DNA for the CDR3 is TGTGCCAGCAGTTACTTGATACTAGGCGGTGAGCAGTTCTTC.

The chain joins TRBV11-2 to TRBJ1-1; D may be TRBD1 (6 bases). V lost 8 bases to trimming and J lost 6 bases, with 16 bases between them. This CDR3 is 13 amino acids long. In germline, CDR1 is SGHAT, CDR2 FQNNGV. This chain's CDR3 is CASWGQQGAEAFF. CDR3 nucleotide sequence: TGTGCCAGCTGGGGACAACAGGGAGCTGAAGCTTTCTTT.

The chain has TRBV19 and TRBJ1-1; D uncertain. This CDR3 is 13 amino acids long. The germline gives CDR1 LNHDA, CDR2 SQIVND (reference sequence). The ends were cut back, 5 bases at V and 3 bases at J, with 10 bases in the middle. The DNA of the CDR3 is TGTGCCAGTAGTCCCCGCGGAGACACTGAAGCTTTCTTT. Protein sequence: CASSPRGDTEAFF.

This clone was detected once. This rearrangement joins TRBV6-7 to TRBJ2-1; 7 bases line up with TRBD2. TRBV6-7 is assigned to the ORF class and has an uncertain function. This CDR3 region has 18 residues. V gave up 1 base and J gave up 4 bases; unmatched junction bases: 13. This CDR3 reads CASSYCGLDVHNYNEQFF. In DNA form, the CDR3 reads TGTGCCAGCAGTTACTGCGGACTAGATGTACACAATTACAATGAGCAGTTCTTC.

CDR3 DNA: TGTGCCATCATTGGGACAGGGAGCGATGGCTACACCTTC. Translation gives CAIIGTGSDGYTF. The J gene is TRBJ1-2, the V gene TRBV10-3; 9 nucleotides line up with TRBD1. This CDR3 region has 13 residues. With 7 bases clipped from V and 6 bases from J, the junction kept 6 bases outside the gene matches. Germline CDR1 ENHRY, CDR2 SYGVKD.

The chain recombines TRBV4-2 with TRBJ2-7; 10 nucleotides line up with TRBD2. CDR1 and CDR2 from the germline V gene are LGHNA and YNFKEQ. V was pared by 4 bases and J by 2 bases, with 8 bases of the junction left unmatched. CDR3 size: 16 residues. CDR3 nucleotide sequence: TGTGCCAGCAGCCCCCGGACTAGCGGAAGCGCCTACGAGCAGTACTTC. Its translation: CASSPRTSGSAYEQYF.

The gene calls are TRBV2 and TRBJ1-1, with D hard to call. This CDR3 contains 12 residues. V lost 3 bases to trimming and J lost 11 bases, with 13 bases between them. Germline loops: CDR1 SNHLY, CDR2 FYNNEI. The CDR3 DNA is TGTGCCAGCAGTGAGCAGGCCCCGGGGGCTTTCTTT. As protein: CASSEQAPGAFF.